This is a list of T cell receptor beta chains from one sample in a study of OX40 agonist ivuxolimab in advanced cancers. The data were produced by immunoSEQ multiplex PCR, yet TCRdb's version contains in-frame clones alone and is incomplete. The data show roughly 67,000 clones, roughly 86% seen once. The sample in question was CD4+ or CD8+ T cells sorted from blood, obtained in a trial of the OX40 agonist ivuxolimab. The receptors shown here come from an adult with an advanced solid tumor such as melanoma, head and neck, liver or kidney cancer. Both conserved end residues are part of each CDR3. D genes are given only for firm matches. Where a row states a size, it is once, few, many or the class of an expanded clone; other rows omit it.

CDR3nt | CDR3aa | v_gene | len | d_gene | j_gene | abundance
TGCGCCAGCAGCCACGGCTTCGAGGGGATTGAAGCTTTCTTT | CASSHGFEGIEAFF | TRBV5-1 | 14 | - | TRBJ1-1 | -
TGTGCCAGCAGTTACGGGGGACGTTTGAACGAGCAGTACTTC | CASSYGGRLNEQYF | TRBV6-5 | 14 | - | TRBJ2-7 | -
TGTGCCAGTCGTTTAGGAGGGAATGAGCAGTTCTTC | CASRLGGNEQFF | TRBV2 | 12 | - | TRBJ2-1 | -
TGTGCCACGACTAGCGGGAGGACCAACAATGAGCAGTTCTTC | CATTSGRTNNEQFF | TRBV6-1 | 14 | TRBD2 | TRBJ2-1 | -
TGTGCCAGCATTTTTTTTGGGCAGTACTTC | CASIFFGQYF | TRBV21-1 | 10 | - | TRBJ2-7 | -
TGTGCCAGTAGTATAAAGGGAAAGGCCAACGCAGATACGCAGTATTTT | CASSIKGKANADTQYF | TRBV19 | 16 | - | TRBJ2-3 | -
TGTGCCAGCAGCTTAGATAACAGGGGGCACGGAGAGACCCAGTACTTC | CASSLDNRGHGETQYF | TRBV7-2 | 16 | TRBD1 | TRBJ2-5 | once
TGTGCCAGCAGCCCCGACAGGGGGCGAAATCAGCCCCAGCATTTT | CASSPDRGRNQPQHF | TRBV7-9 | 15 | TRBD1 | TRBJ1-5 | -
TGTGCCCGGACACCGGGACAGGTGAACACCGGGGAGCTGTTTTTT | CARTPGQVNTGELFF | TRBV30 | 15 | TRBD1 | TRBJ2-2 | -
TGTGCCAGCAGCGTAGTAATCGGGGGAAATGAGGGGGAGCTGTTTTTT | CASSVVIGGNEGELFF | TRBV9 | 16 | - | TRBJ2-2 | once
TGTGCCAGCAGCTTCCAGACCAACAATGAGCAGTTCTTC | CASSFQTNNEQFF | TRBV11-1 | 13 | - | TRBJ2-1 | few
TGTGCCAGCAGCTGGCCAGGGGGCCGAAACACCATATATTTT | CASSWPGGRNTIYF | TRBV28 | 14 | TRBD1 | TRBJ1-3 | -
TGTGCCTGGAGTCCACTCGATGGCTCCTACGAGCAGTACTTC | CAWSPLDGSYEQYF | TRBV30 | 14 | - | TRBJ2-7 | -
TGTGCCAGCAGCTTACTTAGGTCGGCAGGGAGGTCCTACGAGCAGTACTTC | CASSLLRSAGRSYEQYF | TRBV11-2 | 17 | - | TRBJ2-7 | -
TGTGCCAGCAGCTTTAAACCCTCCTGGACCGGGGAGCTGTTTTTT | CASSFKPSWTGELFF | TRBV7-2 | 15 | - | TRBJ2-2 | -
TGTGCCGGGGACAGGGGCATCTCTGAAGCTTTCTTT | CAGDRGISEAFF | TRBV30 | 12 | TRBD1 | TRBJ1-1 | few
TGTGCCACCAGCAGAGCGTCCGGTAAGGACACTGAAGCTTTCTTT | CATSRASGKDTEAFF | TRBV15 | 15 | - | TRBJ1-1 | once
TGCAGCGTCCCTACAGCGGGGAGCACAGATACGCAGTATTTT | CSVPTAGSTDTQYF | TRBV29-1 | 14 | TRBD2 | TRBJ2-3 | -
TGTGCCTGGAGTGTACTGTCTAGCGGGGGCAGCTCCTACGAGCAGTACTTC | CAWSVLSSGGSSYEQYF | TRBV30 | 17 | TRBD2 | TRBJ2-7 | once
TGTGCCAGCAGTTTATTTGGGGGGCTGTTGAGCACAGATACGCAGTATTTT | CASSLFGGLLSTDTQYF | TRBV27 | 17 | - | TRBJ2-3 | -
TGTGCCAGCAGTGAGGGGGACAGGGGACACGAGCAGTACTTC | CASSEGDRGHEQYF | TRBV2 | 14 | TRBD1 | TRBJ2-7 | -
TGCGCCAGCAGCCTGGGACAGGGGGCGCCGCGAGAGACCCAGTACTTC | CASSLGQGAPRETQYF | TRBV5-1 | 16 | TRBD1 | TRBJ2-5 | -
TGCGCCATCCTCTTTACCGAACGGCGAAGGGTCTACGAGCAGTACTTC | CAILFTERRRVYEQYF | TRBV5-1 | 16 | - | TRBJ2-7 | -
TGTGCCATCAGTGATCATTTCTATAATTCACCCCTCCACTTT | CAISDHFYNSPLHF | TRBV10-3 | 14 | - | TRBJ1-6 | -
TGTGCCACCCAGGGGGCCAACTCCTACAATGAGCAGTTCTTC | CATQGANSYNEQFF | TRBV10-3 | 14 | TRBD1 | TRBJ2-1 | once
TGTGCCAGCAGTTTAGTCGGGACGGGGAATGAAAAACTGTTTTTT | CASSLVGTGNEKLFF | TRBV27 | 15 | - | TRBJ1-4 | -
TGTGCCAGCAACACTGGGACAGGGGGCAAGCAGCCCCAGCATTTT | CASNTGTGGKQPQHF | TRBV6-1 | 15 | TRBD1 | TRBJ1-5 | -
TGTGCCAGTAGTATAGAAGGTAGTCGGAGGGTTGAAAAACTGTTTTTT | CASSIEGSRRVEKLFF | TRBV19 | 16 | - | TRBJ1-4 | -
TGTGCCAGCAGCTCATTAAGACAGGGGTACGAGCAGTACTTC | CASSSLRQGYEQYF | TRBV5-5 | 14 | TRBD1 | TRBJ2-7 | -
TGTGCCAGCGGAGGGAGCGGGGGGGCCGCGGAGACCCAGTACTTC | CASGGSGGAAETQYF | TRBV6-6 | 15 | TRBD2 | TRBJ2-5 | -
TGCGCCAGCAGCTCGGAGCGGGAGGGTGGTCATGAGCAGTTCTTC | CASSSEREGGHEQFF | TRBV5-1 | 15 | TRBD2 | TRBJ2-1 | once
TGTGCCAGCAGTTTAAGCACTGAAGCTTTCTTT | CASSLSTEAFF | TRBV28 | 11 | - | TRBJ1-1 | -
TGCGCCAGCAGCTCCCACACAGATACGCAGTATTTT | CASSSHTDTQYF | TRBV5-1 | 12 | - | TRBJ2-3 | -
TGTGCCAGCCGGGAAGACAGCACAGATACGCAGTATTTT | CASREDSTDTQYF | TRBV6-5 | 13 | - | TRBJ2-3 | -
TGTGCCAGCAGCGTTTCCGGGGCGGCTAACTATGGCTACACCTTC | CASSVSGAANYGYTF | TRBV7-3 | 15 | - | TRBJ1-2 | -
TGTGCCAGCTCACCCTCCCCCGGGACAGGGAGGGGGTCGGACACTGAAGCTTTCTTT | CASSPSPGTGRGSDTEAFF | TRBV18 | 19 | TRBD1 | TRBJ1-1 | -
TGTGCCAGCAGTGATTTTCCCCACAGAAACTATGGCTACACCTTC | CASSDFPHRNYGYTF | TRBV2 | 15 | - | TRBJ1-2 | once
TGTGCCAGCAGTTTCCTCGACTATGGCTACACCTTC | CASSFLDYGYTF | TRBV28 | 12 | - | TRBJ1-2 | -
TGTGCCAGCAGCCCAGTCGGGGGAAATTCACCCCTCCACTTT | CASSPVGGNSPLHF | TRBV7-9 | 14 | - | TRBJ1-6 | -
TGTGCCAGCAGTTCTCATAGCGGGAGGGCCAATGAGCAGTTCTTC | CASSSHSGRANEQFF | TRBV27 | 15 | TRBD2 | TRBJ2-1 | -
TGCAGCGTTGAGGGTGTCGTCAATGAGCAGTTCTTC | CSVEGVVNEQFF | TRBV29-1 | 12 | - | TRBJ2-1 | -
TGCGCCAGCAGCTTAGGCGGGGGAACTGAAGCTTTCTTT | CASSLGGGTEAFF | TRBV5-1 | 13 | - | TRBJ1-1 | -
TGCGCCAGCAGCCAAGATAGGCAGGGCCGTCAGCCCCAGCATTTT | CASSQDRQGRQPQHF | TRBV4-1 | 15 | - | TRBJ1-5 | -
TGTGCCAGCAGCCCACGACAGGGGCGAATGAACACTGAAGCTTTCTTT | CASSPRQGRMNTEAFF | TRBV9 | 16 | TRBD1 | TRBJ1-1 | -
TGTGCCAGCAGCTTAAGGTGGGATGAGCAGTTCTTC | CASSLRWDEQFF | TRBV7-2 | 12 | - | TRBJ2-1 | -
TGTGCCAGCAGCTTAAGAACGGGGGCCAGCACCTACGAGCAGTACTTC | CASSLRTGASTYEQYF | TRBV7-2 | 16 | - | TRBJ2-7 | -
TGTGCCAGCAGCTACAGGGTGTATGGCTACACCTTC | CASSYRVYGYTF | TRBV5-5 | 12 | - | TRBJ1-2 | once
TGTGCCAGCAGCAGAACAGGGTCCCGGGAAAAACTGTTTTTT | CASSRTGSREKLFF | TRBV5-4 | 14 | - | TRBJ1-4 | -